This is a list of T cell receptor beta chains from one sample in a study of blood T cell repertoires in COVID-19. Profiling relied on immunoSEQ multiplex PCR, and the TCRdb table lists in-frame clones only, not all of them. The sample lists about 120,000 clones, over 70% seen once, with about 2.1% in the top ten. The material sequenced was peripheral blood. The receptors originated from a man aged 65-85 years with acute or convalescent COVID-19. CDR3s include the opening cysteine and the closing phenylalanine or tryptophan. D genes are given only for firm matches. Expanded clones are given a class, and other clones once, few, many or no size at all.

CASSLVPGSSPYNEQFF	TGTGCCAGCAGCTTAGTGCCCGGGAGTTCCCCCTACAATGAGCAGTTCTTC	-	TRBV7-2	TRBJ2-1	-
CASSEAPHRDTQYF	TGTGCCAGCAGTGAAGCGCCTCATCGGGATACGCAGTATTTT	-	TRBV2	TRBJ2-3	-
CASSYDSTGNQPQHF	TGTGCCAGCAGTTACGACAGTACTGGCAATCAGCCCCAGCATTTT	-	TRBV6-5	TRBJ1-5	few
CASSTGTSGLQEYF	TGTGCCAGCAGTACCGGGACTAGCGGGTTACAGGAGTATTTT	TRBD2	TRBV5-4	TRBJ2-3	-
CASSPGDTEAFF	TGTGCCAGCTCTCCCGGGGACACTGAAGCTTTCTTT	-	TRBV18	TRBJ1-1	-
CASRADRGDGEAFF	TGTGCCAGCAGAGCGGACAGAGGGGATGGTGAAGCTTTCTTT	-	TRBV2	TRBJ1-1	once
CASSKSRDRGGYEQYF	TGTGCCAGCAGCAAGTCCCGGGACAGGGGGGGCTACGAGCAGTACTTC	TRBD1	TRBV27	TRBJ2-7	-
CASSGNRYSPLHF	TGTGCCAGCAGCGGCAACAGATATTCACCCCTCCACTTT	-	TRBV7-8	TRBJ1-6	-
CASSSRQAYQPQHF	TGTGCCAGCAGCTCTCGACAGGCTTATCAGCCCCAGCATTTT	-	TRBV5-6	TRBJ1-5	-
CASSRQPNQPQHF	TGTGCCAGCAGCCGACAGCCTAATCAGCCCCAGCATTTT	-	TRBV7-2	TRBJ1-5	once
CASSLWGRGIYEQYF	TGTGCCAGCAGCTTGTGGGGGCGCGGCATCTACGAGCAGTACTTC	-	TRBV5-4	TRBJ2-7	-
CASWDRGGTEAFF	TGCGCCAGCTGGGACAGGGGTGGCACTGAAGCTTTCTTT	TRBD1	TRBV5-1	TRBJ1-1	-
CASSLGGRGYNEKLFF	TGTGCCAGCAGCTTAGGAGGCCGCGGATATAATGAAAAACTGTTTTTT	-	TRBV7-8	TRBJ1-4	-
CASSLGQGAEDEKLFF	TGTGCCAGCAGCTTAGGACAGGGGGCGGAAGATGAAAAACTGTTTTTT	TRBD1	TRBV7-2	TRBJ1-4	-
CASSGDTSYEQYF	TGTGCCAGCAGTGGTGACACCTCCTACGAGCAGTACTTC	-	TRBV2	TRBJ2-7	few
CASSPQTSNYGYTF	TGTGCCAGCAGCCCACAGACATCGAACTATGGCTACACCTTC	-	TRBV7-2	TRBJ1-2	-
CASLPLPGGPSNGKNIQYF	TGCGCCAGCCTCCCGCTCCCGGGGGGGCCCAGTAATGGCAAAAACATTCAGTACTTC	TRBD2	TRBV4-1	TRBJ2-4	-
CASSLGKQLQETQYF	TGTGCCAGCAGCCTAGGAAAGCAGCTCCAAGAGACCCAGTACTTC	-	TRBV6-5	TRBJ2-5	-
CSVDDRDSYEQYF	TGCAGCGTAGATGACAGGGATTCCTACGAGCAGTACTTC	TRBD1	TRBV29-1	TRBJ2-7	-
CASSVNHGPRAGNTIYF	TGTGCCAGCAGCGTAAATCATGGCCCCCGGGCTGGAAACACCATATATTTT	-	TRBV9	TRBJ1-3	-
CASSPRTGAPRGYTF	TGTGCCAGTAGTCCCCGGACAGGTGCCCCTAGGGGCTACACCTTC	TRBD1	TRBV19	TRBJ1-2	once
CASSIWGEGWKTQYF	TGTGCCAGTAGTATATGGGGGGAGGGGTGGAAGACCCAGTACTTC	TRBD2	TRBV19	TRBJ2-5	-